This paragraph reports one T cell receptor (beta chain). The CDR3 has 14 residues. Per germline, CDR1 ENHRY and CDR2 SYGVKD. The record originates from a study of cytomegalovirus exposure and HLA in healthy donors. In the PCR, 60 Vbeta and 13 Jbeta primers were used. Sequenced by immunoSEQ multiplex PCR; TCRdb stores in-frame clones only, minus some. This table holds tens of thousands of clones, roughly 88% found once. Likely unrecorded immune exposures existed in these nominally healthy donors. This receptor was identified in a woman in her late teens or twenties in good health and CMV-seronegative. The chain employs TRBV10-3 and TRBJ2-5, with D perhaps TRBD2 (7 bases). Judging by the DNA end, TRBJ2-7 fits better; the J call may be wrong. The sample comprised PBMCs. CDR3: CAIAAGADSYEQYF. In DNA, the CDR3 is TGTGCCATTGCTGCGGGGGCCGACTCCTACGAGCAGTACTTC.